The 30 T cell receptor beta chains listed next were all sequenced from one sample in a study of blood T cell repertoires in COVID-19. Assay: immunoSEQ multiplex PCR; the TCRdb copy retains only in-frame clones and omits some. The sample carries some 270,000 clones, roughly 80% recorded once. Sequencing was performed on PBMCs or T cells enriched from blood (not recorded which). The receptors were sampled from a man over 45 who had recovered from COVID-19.

The chain joins TRBV7-3 to TRBJ1-5, with D maybe TRBD1 (5 bases). The V end was cut by 5 bases, the J end by 4 bases, with 24 bases between. The CDR3 consists of 18 residues. Germline V gives CDR1 SGHTA, CDR2 FQGTGA. This chain's CDR3 is CASSPRQTFPRINQPQHF. Here the CDR3 DNA reads TGTGCCAGCAGCCCCCGACAGACTTTCCCCCGAATAAATCAGCCCCAGCATTTT.

V usage is TRBV5-1 and J usage is TRBJ1-6; D is ambiguous. Germline CDR1 SGHRS, CDR2 YFSETQ. The CDR3 spans 15 residues. The V end was cut by 4 bases, the J end by 9 bases, with 17 bases between. The CDR3: CASSKDREVASPLHF. The CDR3 nucleotides are TGCGCCAGCAGCAAGGACCGGGAGGTAGCTTCACCCCTCCACTTT.

The rearrangement links TRBV7-8 to TRBJ2-7; the D is unclear. Germline V gene lookup returns CDR1 SGHVS and CDR2 FQNEAQ. This CDR3 region has 13 residues. V lost 4 bases, J lost 6 bases, and 13 bases lay in between. The CDR3 sequence is CASSSHPGSEQYF. The CDR3, as DNA: TGTGCCAGCAGCTCCCACCCCGGTAGCGAGCAGTACTTC.

J is TRBJ1-5 and V is TRBV27; 9 positions agree with TRBD1. Per the germline V gene, CDR1 is MNHEY and CDR2 is SMNVEV (reference sequence). The length of the CDR3 is 17 residues. With 3 bases clipped from V and 0 bases from J, the junction kept 6 bases outside the gene matches. CDR3 DNA sequence: TGTGCCAGCAGTTTCACAGGGGGCGGCTATAGCAATCAGCCCCAGCATTTT. Its protein product is CASSFTGGGYSNQPQHF.

J is TRBJ1-6 and V is TRBV18, with D perhaps matching TRBD1 (5 bases). With 3 bases removed from V and 0 bases from J, the gap between germline ends came to 12 bases. Per the germline V gene, CDR1 is KGHSH and CDR2 is LQKENI. The CDR3 runs to 17 residues. This chain's CDR3 is CASSPVEGSSYNSPLHF. CDR3 DNA sequence: TGTGCCAGCTCACCGGTGGAGGGGAGCTCCTATAATTCACCCCTCCACTTT.

The rearrangement joins TRBV27 to TRBJ2-7; D not resolved. Trimming took 1 base from V and 6 from J, leaving 16 bases between them. The germline V gene has CDR1 MNHEY and CDR2 SMNVEV (reference sequence). This CDR3 contains 15 residues. The CDR3 DNA reads as TGTGCCAGCAGTTTATTTTATAAAGGAACGGGCGAGCAGTACTTC. Protein product: CASSLFYKGTGEQYF.

The rearrangement uses TRBV3-1 (or the pseudogene TRBV3-2) and TRBJ1-1; tentative D call: TRBD1 (5 bases). Between the trimmed V and J ends, which lost 4 bases and 1 base, there was a span of 7 bases. The germline V gene encodes CDR1 LGHDT and CDR2 YNNKEL (reference sequence). The CDR3 runs to 13 residues. This chain's CDR3 is CASSRGQNTEAFF. The CDR3 DNA sequence: TGTGCCAGCAGCCGAGGACAGAACACTGAAGCTTTCTTT.

This clone was seen once. This chain links TRBV6-5 with TRBJ1-1; a possible D gene is TRBD1 (5 bases). Germline V lookup: CDR1 MNHEY, CDR2 SVGAGI. The CDR3 spans 15 residues. The V gene lost 5 bases and the J gene lost 1 base, with 14 bases spanning the gap. CDR3 sequence (DNA): TGTGCCAGCAGTACTTCTCAGGGTTGGAACACTGAAGCTTTCTTT. This codes for CASSTSQGWNTEAFF.

The chain joins TRBV4-1 to TRBJ1-6; perhaps TRBD1 as D (6 bases). The CDR3 is 16 amino acids. V was cut by 1 base and J by 3 bases, with 10 bases left in between. Germline lookup yields CDR1 MGHRA and CDR2 YSYEKL. As DNA, the CDR3 is TGCGCCAGCAGCCAAGTCGGACAGCGCTATAATTCACCCCTCCACTTT. Its translation is CASSQVGQRYNSPLHF.

This clone was detected a few times. The V and J genes are TRBV6-6 and TRBJ1-4; D is possibly TRBD1 (6 bases). This CDR3 has 17 residues. Trimming took 6 bases from V and 0 from J, leaving 17 bases between them. CDR1 is MNHNY and CDR2 is SVGAGI in the germline V gene (reference sequence). The CDR3 region is CASRRTGGRATNEKLFF. CDR3 in DNA: TGTGCCAGCAGACGAACTGGGGGCAGGGCAACTAATGAAAAACTGTTTTTT.

The V gene is TRBV18, the J gene TRBJ2-7, with D maybe TRBD1 (7 bases). This CDR3 is built from 15 residues. Germline-derived CDR1 and CDR2 are KGHSH and LQKENI. Deletions cut 3 bases from V and 4 bases from J, with 16 bases between. CDR3 coding DNA: TGTGCCAGCTCACCCTCGGCGGGACAGCTATACGAGCAGTACTTC. Its protein product is CASSPSAGQLYEQYF.

The V call is TRBV5-5, the J call TRBJ2-7; 10 bases map to TRBD2. This CDR3 has 15 amino acids. V trimming: 5 bases; J trimming: 7 bases; junction bases outside the gene matches: 12. Germline V gene data show CDR1 as SGHKS and CDR2 as YYEKEE (reference sequence). CDR3 bases: TGTGCCAGCAGAACGGATCTAGCGGGAGCGGGAGAGCAGTACTTC. It encodes CASRTDLAGAGEQYF.

This clone came up a few times. CDR3 amino acids: CASSLDRTGPQETQYF. The CDR3 DNA follows: TGTGCCAGCAGCTTAGACCGGACAGGGCCCCAAGAGACCCAGTACTTC. The chain recombines TRBV11-2 with TRBJ2-5, with 8 nucleotides matching TRBD1. This CDR3 is 16 amino acids long. Germline CDR1 SGHAT, CDR2 FQNNGV. V was clipped by 0 bases and J by 1 base; unmatched bases: 4.

The chain joins TRBV14 to TRBJ2-1; D might be TRBD1 (5 bases). From germline, CDR1 is SGHDN and CDR2 FVKESK. The length of the CDR3 is 14 residues. V was cut by 6 bases and J by 10 bases, with 19 bases left in between. Here the CDR3 DNA reads TGTGCCAGCAGATACATGGGGCCGTCCTCGGAGCAGTTCTTC. Protein product: CASRYMGPSSEQFF. Full variable domain (rest looked up from reference TRBV14 and TRBJ2-1): EAGVTQFPSHSVIEKGQTVTLRCDPISGHDNLYWYRRVMGKEIKFLLHFVKESKQDESGMPNNRFLAERTGGTYSTLKVQPAELEDSGVYFCASRYMGPSSEQFFGPGTRLTVL.

This clone was found a few times. J is TRBJ1-3 and V is TRBV5-1; tentative D call: TRBD1 (6 bases). The germline CDR1 and CDR2 sequences are SGHRS and YFSETQ. The CDR3 totals 14 residues. V was pared by 5 bases and J by 4 bases, with 13 bases between. For the CDR3, the DNA is TGCGCCAGCAGTCGGGACATGGCGGGAAACACCATATATTTT. Translated: CASSRDMAGNTIYF.

The chain combines TRBV5-1 with TRBJ2-3; 10 bases match TRBD2. There are 15 residues in the CDR3. In germline, CDR1 is SGHRS, CDR2 YFSETQ. V dropped 2 bases and J dropped 4; count of bases not matched to a gene: 4. The CDR3 protein is CASSFASGGPDTQYF. The CDR3 DNA sequence: TGCGCCAGCAGCTTCGCTAGCGGGGGACCAGATACGCAGTATTTT. Full variable domain (rest looked up from reference TRBV5-1 and TRBJ2-3): KAGVTQTPRYLIKTRGQQVTLSCSPISGHRSVSWYQQTPGQGLQFLFEYFSETQRNKGNFPGRFSGRQFSNSRSEMNVSTLELGDSALYLCASSFASGGPDTQYFGPGTRLTVL.

The CDR3 region has the DNA TGTGCCAGCAGTGAATCCCACCGGGACAGGGATCAGCCCCAGCATTTT. It specifies CASSESHRDRDQPQHF. The gene calls are TRBV25-1 and TRBJ1-5; 9 nucleotides line up with TRBD1. The CDR3 is made up of 16 amino acids. The germline CDR1 and CDR2 sequences are MGHDK and SYGVNS. Trimming at V came to 1 base and at J to 5 bases, leaving 6 bases not matched to a gene.

CDR3 sequence: CASSQVEYGEQFF. CDR3 nucleotides: TGTGCCAGCAGCCAAGTAGAGTACGGTGAGCAGTTCTTC. The chain links TRBV14 to TRBJ2-1; D gene uncertain. The CDR3 sequence is 13 residues long. V was pared by 1 base and J by 9 bases, with 10 bases between. CDR1 is SGHDN and CDR2 is FVKESK in the germline V gene.

The chain couples TRBV7-9 to TRBJ2-2; 8 bases are shared with TRBD2. Trimming at V came to 5 bases and at J to 6 bases, leaving 11 bases not matched to a gene. Germline V CDR1 and CDR2: SEHNR, FQNEAQ (reference sequence). The CDR3 spans 16 residues. This CDR3 reads CASSPPGGMVAGELFF. The CDR3 DNA follows: TGTGCCAGCAGCCCGCCGGGGGGGATGGTTGCCGGGGAGCTGTTTTTT.

The chain employs TRBV15 and TRBJ2-2, with a tentative D call TRBD1 (6 bases). The V end was cut by 5 bases, the J end by 7 bases, with 17 bases between. Germline-derived CDR1 and CDR2 are LNHNV and YYDKDF (reference sequence). The CDR3 is made up of 15 amino acids. The CDR3 sequence is CATSRQERPGGELFF. The DNA of the CDR3 is TGTGCCACCAGCCGACAGGAAAGACCTGGCGGGGAGCTGTTTTTT.

The CDR3 region is CASSSRQAGGTEAFF. The CDR3 DNA reads as TGTGCCAGCAGTTCCCGACAGGCTGGGGGCACTGAAGCTTTCTTT. The chain carries TRBV27 and TRBJ1-1; perhaps TRBD1 as D (6 bases). V gave up 4 bases and J gave up 4 bases, with 16 bases separating them. The CDR3 length is 15 residues. In germline, CDR1 is MNHEY, CDR2 SMNVEV (reference sequence).

The V and J genes are TRBV7-9 and TRBJ2-7, with 7 bases lining up with TRBD1. Germline CDR1 is SEHNR and CDR2 is FQNEAQ (reference sequence). V trimming: 6 bases; J trimming: 5 bases; junction bases outside the gene matches: 16. This CDR3 spans 16 amino acids. The CDR3, as DNA: TGTGCCAGCAGTCCCCAAATGTTCGACCAGGGGGACGAGCAGTACTTC. It yields the protein CASSPQMFDQGDEQYF. The full variable domain, completed using reference TRBV7-9 and TRBJ2-7, is DTGVSQNPRHKITKRGQNVTFRCDPISEHNRLYWYRQTLGQGPEFLTYFQNEAQLEKSRLLSDRFSAERPKGSFSTLEIQRTEQGDSAMYLCASSPQMFDQGDEQYFGPGTRLTVT.

In this sample, this clone turned up once. The rearrangement joins TRBV18 to TRBJ2-7; a possible D gene is TRBD1 (6 bases). CDR3 size: 16 residues. CDR1 is KGHSH and CDR2 is LQKENI in the germline V gene. Trimming pared 0 bases from V and 4 bases from J, leaving 16 bases between. The CDR3 nucleotides are TGTGCCAGCTCACCACCGTCAGGGGCAGGTTTTTACGAGCAGTACTTC. The encoded protein is CASSPPSGAGFYEQYF.

This clone was recorded only once. V is TRBV11-2 and J is TRBJ2-2; D not certain. Germline CDR1 is SGHAT and CDR2 is FQNNGV. The CDR3 runs 15 residues. Trimming left V 0 bases short and J 7 bases short, with 12 bases between. Here the CDR3 DNA reads TGTGCCAGCAGCTTAGATCGTCCCGAACACGGGGAGCTGTTTTTT. Its protein is CASSLDRPEHGELFF.

The rearrangement joins TRBV10-3 to TRBJ2-7; TRBD1 aligns across 10 bases. Trimming cost V 0 bases and J 4 bases; bases outside gene matches: 3. From germline, CDR1 is ENHRY and CDR2 SYGVKD. CDR3 size: 15 residues. This CDR3 is CAISESGQGLYEQYF. CDR3 bases: TGTGCCATCAGTGAGTCGGGACAGGGGTTATACGAGCAGTACTTC.

The chain links TRBV7-9 to TRBJ2-3; no reliable D call. This CDR3 comprises 11 residues. Trimming removed 5 bases at V and 14 bases at J, with 14 bases between. CDR1 SEHNR and CDR2 FQNEAQ come from the germline V gene (reference sequence). In DNA, the CDR3 is TGTGCCAGCAGCACCGACATAAAAAGGTATTTT. Translating gives CASSTDIKRYF.

J is TRBJ2-7 and V is TRBV5-1; D is perhaps TRBD1 (6 bases). V gave up 4 bases and J gave up 2 bases, with 10 bases separating them. This CDR3 spans 13 amino acids. CDR1 and CDR2 from the germline V gene are SGHRS and YFSETQ. This CDR3 reads CASSPDRPYEQYF. In nucleotides, the CDR3 is TGCGCCAGCAGCCCGGACAGACCCTACGAGCAGTACTTC.

The CDR3 DNA is TGTGCCAGCAGCATACCGACAGGGCGGGAGACCCAGTACTTC. Its protein product is CASSIPTGRETQYF. The chain combines TRBV5-6 with TRBJ2-5, with 7 bases that match TRBD1. The CDR3 covers 14 residues. V was clipped by 4 bases and J by 5 bases; unmatched bases: 8. The V gene's germline CDR1 is SGHDT and CDR2 YYEEEE.

The rearrangement links TRBV5-1 to TRBJ1-1; 8 bases line up with TRBD1. Per the germline V gene, CDR1 is SGHRS and CDR2 is YFSETQ. V was pared by 4 bases and J by 6 bases, with 2 bases of the junction left unmatched. This CDR3 is built from 12 residues. CDR3 sequence: CASSVDRAEAFF. CDR3 bases: TGCGCCAGCAGCGTGGACAGGGCTGAAGCTTTCTTT.

The chain couples TRBV6-5 to TRBJ1-4, with D possibly being TRBD1 (5 bases). This CDR3 comprises 15 residues. Deletions cut 7 bases from V and 8 bases from J, with 20 bases between. Germline CDR1 reads MNHEY; CDR2 reads SVGAGI. The CDR3 bases are TGTGCCAGCAAAGATTCAGGGATAGGTGAGGAAAAACTGTTTTTT. This gives the protein CASKDSGIGEEKLFF.